This is a list of T cell receptor beta chains from one sample in a study of tumor and adjacent non-tumor tissue in lung cancer. TCRdb itself ran the multiplex PCR reads through MiXCR, one entry per CDR3 protein. The sample has some 78,000 distinct CDR3 sequences; around 75% are singletons. The material sequenced was lung tumor tissue. All receptors derive from a woman aged 45-65 years with non-small cell lung cancer. Each CDR3 is given with its conserved first and last residue. Fields, in order: clone size, CDR3 length, J gene, D gene, V gene, CDR3 protein, CDR3 DNA. The D gene is left open where the match is weak. Part of the rows lack a size; the others show once, few, many or a class for expanded clones.

clone_size: .; cdr3_length: 13; j_call: TRBJ1-4; d_call: TRBD1; v_call: TRBV6-2/TRBV6-3; cdr3_aa: CTSSHGTAVKLFF; cdr3_nt: TGTACCAGCAGCCATGGGACAGCTGTAAAACTGTTTTTT
clone_size: .; cdr3_length: 14; j_call: TRBJ2-5; d_call: .; v_call: TRBV6-6; cdr3_aa: CDSSSGNRPGTQYF; cdr3_nt: TGTGACAGCAGTTCCGGGAACCGGCCGGGGACCCAGTACTTC
clone_size: .; cdr3_length: 13; j_call: TRBJ2-7; d_call: .; v_call: TRBV20-1; cdr3_aa: CSADRNRDNEQYF; cdr3_nt: TGCAGTGCGGATCGGAACAGGGACAACGAGCAGTACTTC
clone_size: .; cdr3_length: 16; j_call: TRBJ2-3; d_call: .; v_call: TRBV4-1; cdr3_aa: CASSQEGVGSYDAQYF; cdr3_nt: TGTGCCAGCAGCCAAGAGGGAGTAGGCTCTTACGATGCGCAGTATTTT
clone_size: many; cdr3_length: 13; j_call: TRBJ2-7; d_call: TRBD1; v_call: TRBV28; cdr3_aa: CASTGTGPYEQYF; cdr3_nt: TGTGCCTCGACGGGGACAGGGCCCTACGAGCAGTACTTC
clone_size: .; cdr3_length: 13; j_call: TRBJ1-1; d_call: .; v_call: TRBV5-6; cdr3_aa: CASSLPGNTEVFF; cdr3_nt: TGTGCCAGCAGCCTGCCCGGGAACACTGAAGTTTTCTTT
clone_size: .; cdr3_length: 13; j_call: TRBJ2-1; d_call: .; v_call: TRBV11-2; cdr3_aa: CASSLGLNNEWFF; cdr3_nt: TGTGCCAGCAGCTTAGGTCTAAATAATGAGTGGTTCTTC
clone_size: .; cdr3_length: 12; j_call: TRBJ2-1; d_call: .; v_call: TRBV11-2; cdr3_aa: CACSPSEYEQFF; cdr3_nt: TGTGCCTGCAGCCCCTCCGAATATGAGCAGTTCTTT
clone_size: .; cdr3_length: 12; j_call: TRBJ2-5; d_call: .; v_call: TRBV29-1; cdr3_aa: CSVSSGTKTQYF; cdr3_nt: TGCAGCGTTAGTTCAGGGACGAAGACGCAATACTTC
clone_size: medium-sized; cdr3_length: 12; j_call: TRBJ1-2; d_call: .; v_call: TRBV29-1; cdr3_aa: CSVESDNYGYTF; cdr3_nt: TGCAGCGTTGAGTCAGACAACTATGGCTACACCTTC
clone_size: .; cdr3_length: 13; j_call: TRBJ2-7; d_call: .; v_call: TRBV4-2; cdr3_aa: CTSSHDQSREQYF; cdr3_nt: TGTACCAGCAGCCATGATCAGTCAAGAGAGCAGTACTTC
clone_size: .; cdr3_length: 13; j_call: TRBJ2-3; d_call: .; v_call: TRBV20-1; cdr3_aa: CSDRDGSVGAEYF; cdr3_nt: TGCAGTGATAGAGATGGGAGCGTCGGGGCGGAGTATTTT
clone_size: .; cdr3_length: 13; j_call: TRBJ1-1; d_call: .; v_call: TRBV12-3/TRBV12-4; cdr3_aa: CASSLWSNTEAFF; cdr3_nt: TGTGCCAGCAGTTTATGGTCAAACACTGAAGCTTTCTTT
clone_size: few; cdr3_length: 20; j_call: TRBJ2-4; d_call: TRBD2; v_call: TRBV4-1; cdr3_aa: CASSQEVWREGSLANNIQYF; cdr3_nt: TGCGCCAGCAGCCAAGAGGTGTGGCGGGAGGGCTCCTTAGCCAATAACATTCAGTACTTT
clone_size: .; cdr3_length: 12; j_call: TRBJ2-7; d_call: .; v_call: TRBV29-1; cdr3_aa: CSLFVRAYEQYF; cdr3_nt: TGCAGCCTTTTTGTCAGAGCCTACGAGCAGTACTTC
clone_size: once; cdr3_length: 13; j_call: TRBJ1-1; d_call: .; v_call: TRBV5-6; cdr3_aa: CAGSLPGNTEDFF; cdr3_nt: TGTGCCGGCAGCTTGCCCGGGAACACTGAAGATTTCTTT
clone_size: .; cdr3_length: 14; j_call: TRBJ1-4; d_call: .; v_call: TRBV6-1; cdr3_aa: CASSEGGSNEKLFF; cdr3_nt: TGTGCCAGTAGTGAGGGGGGGTCTAATGAAAAACTGTTTTTT
clone_size: .; cdr3_length: 15; j_call: TRBJ2-5; d_call: .; v_call: TRBV5-6; cdr3_aa: CASTKTGRGRESQYF; cdr3_nt: TGTGCCAGCACCAAAACGGGACGGGGGCGGGAGAGCCAGTACTTC
clone_size: .; cdr3_length: 15; j_call: TRBJ2-3; d_call: .; v_call: TRBV5-1; cdr3_aa: CASTISSVGTYTQYF; cdr3_nt: TGCGCCAGCACCATTAGTTCTGTGGGCACATATACGCAGTATTTT
clone_size: .; cdr3_length: 14; j_call: TRBJ2-5; d_call: .; v_call: TRBV29-1; cdr3_aa: CSVSAQRFRETQCF; cdr3_nt: TGCAGCGTTTCAGCGCAGAGATTTCGAGAGACCCAGTGCTTC
clone_size: .; cdr3_length: 13; j_call: TRBJ2-7; d_call: .; v_call: TRBV6-2/TRBV6-3; cdr3_aa: CASRYLGRREQYF; cdr3_nt: TGTGCCAGCAGATACCTGGGTAGGAGGGAGCAGTACTTC
clone_size: once; cdr3_length: 16; j_call: TRBJ2-1; d_call: TRBD2; v_call: TRBV11-2; cdr3_aa: CANSFARLAAYIEQFF; cdr3_nt: TGTGCTAACAGCTTCGCCCGACTAGCGGCCTACATTGAGCAGTTCTTC
clone_size: .; cdr3_length: 16; j_call: TRBJ2-2; d_call: .; v_call: TRBV20-1; cdr3_aa: CSATPIGILGAGKLLF; cdr3_nt: TGCAGCGCCACCCCGATTGGGATTCTTGGCGCCGGGAAGCTGCTTTTT
clone_size: few; cdr3_length: 13; j_call: TRBJ2-1; d_call: .; v_call: TRBV7-2; cdr3_aa: CASSLSGYNEQFF; cdr3_nt: TGTGCCAGCAGCTTGAGCGGATACAATGAGCAGTTCTTC
clone_size: .; cdr3_length: 14; j_call: TRBJ1-6; d_call: .; v_call: TRBV12-3/TRBV12-4; cdr3_aa: CVSSTTEANSPLHF; cdr3_nt: TGTGTCAGCAGTACAACCGAAGCAAATTCACCCCTCCACTTT
clone_size: .; cdr3_length: 14; j_call: TRBJ1-1; d_call: .; v_call: TRBV28; cdr3_aa: CASSRSRICTEAFF; cdr3_nt: TGTGCCAGTAGTCGGAGTCGAATATGCACTGAAGCTTTCTTT
clone_size: .; cdr3_length: 12; j_call: TRBJ1-1; d_call: .; v_call: TRBV29-1; cdr3_aa: CSVEDPGTDGFF; cdr3_nt: TGCAGCGTTGAAGATCCCGGAACTGATGGTTTCTTT
clone_size: medium-sized; cdr3_length: 14; j_call: TRBJ2-5; d_call: .; v_call: TRBV11-2; cdr3_aa: CASSSGQTREAQYF; cdr3_nt: TGTGCCAGCAGCTCCGGACAGACCCGGGAGGCCCAGTACTTC
clone_size: .; cdr3_length: 13; j_call: TRBJ1-2; d_call: .; v_call: TRBV7-2; cdr3_aa: CASRPPGKQGYTF; cdr3_nt: TGTGCCAGCAGGCCACCAGGGAAACAGGGCTACACCTTC
clone_size: .; cdr3_length: 12; j_call: TRBJ2-1; d_call: .; v_call: TRBV11-2; cdr3_aa: CAGMGPPDEQFF; cdr3_nt: TGTGCCGGCATGGGACCACCCGACGAGCAGTTCTTC
clone_size: .; cdr3_length: 15; j_call: TRBJ2-7; d_call: .; v_call: TRBV29-1; cdr3_aa: CSVLPGEGSSYEQYF; cdr3_nt: TGCAGCGTTTTGCCTGGAGAGGGTTCTTCCTACGAGCAGTACTTC
clone_size: .; cdr3_length: 15; j_call: TRBJ2-7; d_call: TRBD2; v_call: TRBV20-1; cdr3_aa: CSARPSSGNPYEQYF; cdr3_nt: TGCAGTGCTAGACCATCTAGCGGGAACCCCTACGAGCAGTACTTC
clone_size: .; cdr3_length: 18; j_call: TRBJ2-6; d_call: .; v_call: TRBV4-3; cdr3_aa: CASSQENDEKSGANVLTF; cdr3_nt: TGCGCCAGCAGCCAAGAAAATGATGAGAAGTCTGGGGCCAACGTCCTGACTTTC
clone_size: .; cdr3_length: 14; j_call: TRBJ2-2; d_call: TRBD1; v_call: TRBV29-1; cdr3_aa: CSVRQGGETGELFF; cdr3_nt: TGCAGCGTCCGACAGGGTGGTGAGACCGGGGAGCTCTTTTTT
clone_size: few; cdr3_length: 15; j_call: TRBJ2-3; d_call: .; v_call: TRBV11-2; cdr3_aa: CVISPLLISTDTQYF; cdr3_nt: TGTGTCATCAGCCCCCTTTTGATAAGCACAGATACGCAGTATTTT
clone_size: .; cdr3_length: 15; j_call: TRBJ2-7; d_call: TRBD1; v_call: TRBV5-6; cdr3_aa: CASTYRTGNSYEQYF; cdr3_nt: TGTGCCAGCACCTACCGGACAGGGAACTCCTACGAGCAATACTTC
clone_size: few; cdr3_length: 13; j_call: TRBJ1-2; d_call: TRBD1; v_call: TRBV20-1; cdr3_aa: CSARRQGTAGYNF; cdr3_nt: TGCAGTGCTAGGAGACAGGGGACGGCTGGCTACAACTTC
clone_size: .; cdr3_length: 15; j_call: TRBJ1-1; d_call: .; v_call: TRBV25-1; cdr3_aa: CASSGIGRMGTEAFF; cdr3_nt: TGTGCCAGCAGTGGGATAGGTCGTATGGGCACTGAAGCTTTCTTT
clone_size: .; cdr3_length: 15; j_call: TRBJ1-4; d_call: TRBD1; v_call: TRBV4-3; cdr3_aa: CASIPKGQPNEKLFF; cdr3_nt: TGCGCCAGCATCCCGAAGGGACAGCCAAATGAAAAACTGTTTTTT
clone_size: .; cdr3_length: 16; j_call: TRBJ2-3; d_call: .; v_call: TRBV5-4; cdr3_aa: CASCPRNSRELDTQYF; cdr3_nt: TGTGCCAGCTGCCCGAGGAATAGCAGAGAGTTGGATACGCAGTATTTT
clone_size: medium-sized; cdr3_length: 13; j_call: TRBJ1-1; d_call: .; v_call: TRBV28; cdr3_aa: CASSLARISEAFF; cdr3_nt: TGTGCCAGCAGTTTAGCCAGGATCTCTGAAGCTTTCTTT
clone_size: .; cdr3_length: 15; j_call: TRBJ2-3; d_call: TRBD2; v_call: TRBV20-1; cdr3_aa: CRARDFGGTSGTHYF; cdr3_nt: TGCAGAGCTAGAGATTTCGGGGGGACTTCTGGTACGCATTATTTT